This entry concerns a single T cell receptor (beta chain). What it recognizes is unknown. This entry is derived from a study of blood T cells in healthy people across ages. Study-level points and caveats: Strong correlation was found linking TCR beta diversity to naive T cell percentage.

Combining a sample-barcoded 5' primer with a J-beta primer mix, a second PCR ran for about 7 to 12 cycles. TCRdb itself ran the 5' RACE reads through MiXCR, one entry per CDR3 protein. This table holds 850,000 or so distinct CDR3 sequences, 25% to 30% found once. Every donor contributed around 10 milliliters of peripheral blood by blood draw. The origin of this receptor is a woman older than 75 in good health. Material: blood.

The CDR3 sequence is CSARLTANYGYTF. In DNA form, the CDR3 reads TGCAGTGCTAGGCTTACAGCTAACTATGGCTACACCTTC. This chain links TRBV20-1 with TRBJ1-2; D is uncertain. The V gene lost 3 bases and the J gene lost 0 bases, with 8 bases spanning the gap. From germline, CDR1 is DFQATT and CDR2 SNEGSKA (reference sequence). This CDR3 is 13 amino acids long.